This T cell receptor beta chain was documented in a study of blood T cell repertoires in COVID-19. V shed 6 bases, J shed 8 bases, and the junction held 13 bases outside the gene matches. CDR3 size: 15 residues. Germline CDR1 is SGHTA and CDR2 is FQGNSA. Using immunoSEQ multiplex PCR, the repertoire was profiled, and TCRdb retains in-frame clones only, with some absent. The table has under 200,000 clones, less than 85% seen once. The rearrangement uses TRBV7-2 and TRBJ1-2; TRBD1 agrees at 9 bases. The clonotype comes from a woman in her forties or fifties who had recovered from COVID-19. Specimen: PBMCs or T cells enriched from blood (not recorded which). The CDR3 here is CASSLGGQGFLGYTF. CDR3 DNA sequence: TGTGCCAGCAGTCTAGGGGGACAGGGATTTCTCGGCTACACCTTC.